The 8 T cell receptor beta chains presented below share a single source sample, sequenced in a study of T cell responses to AZD1222 COVID-19 vaccine. Here immunoSEQ multiplex PCR was the method, and the copy in TCRdb shows in-frame clones only, minus some. Among about 160,000 clones, 88% were seen once, and the ten largest hold around 5.5%. The source was peripheral blood, collected on day 0 of AZD1222 vaccination. The receptors were gathered from an adult in good health.

This chain uses TRBV28 with TRBJ1-2; D is unresolved. This CDR3 has 16 amino acids. V lost 2 bases to trimming and J lost 3 bases, with 16 bases between them. Per germline, CDR1 MDHEN and CDR2 SYDVKM. The CDR3: CASSLGFQANHYGYTF. CDR3 coding DNA: TGTGCCAGCAGTTTAGGCTTTCAGGCAAACCACTATGGCTACACCTTC.

The V gene is TRBV7-9, the J gene TRBJ1-5; D gene uncertain. CDR1 is SEHNR, CDR2 FQNEAQ, per germline (reference sequence). The CDR3 is 14 amino acids. The germline V and J ends were trimmed by 5 bases and 0 bases, with 8 bases remaining between them. CDR3 sequence reads: CASSGPFSNQPQHF. CDR3 in DNA: TGTGCCAGCAGCGGACCGTTTAGCAATCAGCCCCAGCATTTT.

The chain has TRBV3-1 (or the pseudogene TRBV3-2) and TRBJ1-2, with 7 bases matching TRBD1. The CDR3 covers 14 residues. CDR1 LGHDT and CDR2 YNNKEL come from the germline V gene (reference sequence). Germline trimming cut 3 bases from V and 4 bases from J; bases unmatched to any gene: 5. DNA of the CDR3: TGTGCCAGCAGCCAGGGGGGACAGTTCTATGGCTACACCTTC. It codes for CASSQGGQFYGYTF.

The V gene is TRBV28, the J gene TRBJ2-7, with a tentative D call TRBD1 (5 bases). Germline CDR1 and CDR2: MDHEN and SYDVKM. V gave up 3 bases and J gave up 3 bases, with 15 bases separating them. The CDR3 contains 15 residues. CDR3 sequence reads: CASSLDNFSFYEQYF. The CDR3 DNA reads TGTGCCAGCAGTTTGGACAACTTTTCATTCTACGAGCAGTACTTC. Filled out from reference TRBV28 and TRBJ2-7, the complete variable domain reads DVKVTQSSRYLVKRTGEKVFLECVQDMDHENMFWYRQDPGLGLRLIYFSYDVKMKEKGDIPEGYSVSREKKERFSLILESASTNQTSMYLCASSLDNFSFYEQYFGPGTRLTVT.

The chain uses TRBV12-3 or TRBV12-4 and TRBJ1-4; D is uncertain. The CDR3 is made up of 13 amino acids. Trimming pared 0 bases from V and 8 bases from J, leaving 7 bases between. The CDR3 loop is CASSLAAREKLFF. In DNA, the CDR3 is TGTGCCAGCAGTTTAGCGGCAAGAGAAAAACTGTTTTTT.

The chain recombines TRBV2 with TRBJ1-2; D is ambiguous. Per the germline V gene, CDR1 is SNHLY and CDR2 is FYNNEI. V shed 7 bases and J shed 6 bases, with 9 bases lying between them. The CDR3 has 11 amino acids. DNA of the CDR3: TGTGCCAGCATGGGGAAAAATGGCTACACCTTC. It translates to CASMGKNGYTF.

This clone was seen only once. The V call is TRBV12-3 or TRBV12-4, the J call TRBJ2-7, with TRBD1 identical over 9 bases. The CDR3 runs to 13 residues. J lost 7 bases, V lost 5 bases, and 6 bases had no gene match. CDR3 nucleotides: TGTGCCAGCAGTGCGGGGACAGGGAGGGAGCAGTACTTC. This sequence encodes CASSAGTGREQYF.

The V call is TRBV27, the J call TRBJ1-1; perhaps TRBD1 as D (5 bases). Germline CDR1 is MNHEY and CDR2 is SMNVEV (reference sequence). V lost 5 bases to trimming and J lost 2 bases, with 15 bases between them. The CDR3 runs to 15 residues. CDR3 region: CASSPLGQGNTEAFF. Here the CDR3 DNA reads TGTGCCAGCAGTCCCCTGGGGCAGGGTAACACTGAAGCTTTCTTT.